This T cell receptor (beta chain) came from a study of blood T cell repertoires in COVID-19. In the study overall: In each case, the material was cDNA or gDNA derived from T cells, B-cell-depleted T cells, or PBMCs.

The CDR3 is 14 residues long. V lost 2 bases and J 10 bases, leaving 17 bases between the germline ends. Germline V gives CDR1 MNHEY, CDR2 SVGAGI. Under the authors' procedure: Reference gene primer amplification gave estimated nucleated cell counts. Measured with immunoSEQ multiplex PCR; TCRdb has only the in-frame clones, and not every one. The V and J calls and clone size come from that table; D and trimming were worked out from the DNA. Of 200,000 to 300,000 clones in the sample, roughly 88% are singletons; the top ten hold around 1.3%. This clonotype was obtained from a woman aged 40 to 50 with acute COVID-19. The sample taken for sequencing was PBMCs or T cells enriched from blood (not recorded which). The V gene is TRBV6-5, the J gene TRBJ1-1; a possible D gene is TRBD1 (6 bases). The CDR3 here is CASSYTEAGGRAFF. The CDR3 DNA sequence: TGTGCCAGCAGTTACACTGAGGCGGGGGGCCGAGCTTTCTTT.